These 15 T cell receptor beta chains share one sample of origin, sequenced in a study of control samples from healthy donors and cancer patients. Data came from immunoSEQ multiplex PCR; TCRdb stores just in-frame clones and leaves some out. This sample has 100,000 to 150,000 clones; approximately 92% occur once, and the top ten carry roughly 2.5%. Sequenced: blood. The receptors were gathered from a man in his forties in good health.

The chain couples TRBV27 to TRBJ1-5, with 9 bases aligning to TRBD1. Trimming at V came to 2 bases and at J to 6 bases, leaving 5 bases not matched to a gene. CDR1 is MNHEY and CDR2 is SMNVEV in the germline V gene (reference sequence). This CDR3 comprises 15 residues. The CDR3 bases are TGTGCCAGCAGTTTACATGGACAGGGGAGTCAGCCCCAGCATTTT. This encodes CASSLHGQGSQPQHF.

The genes are TRBV10-3 and TRBJ1-3; D is unclear. Germline CDR1 ENHRY, CDR2 SYGVKD. CDR3 size: 15 residues. Trimming took off 5 bases at V and 0 bases at J, with 11 bases between the two ends. DNA of the CDR3: TGTGCCATCAGTCCAGCCCTTAACTCTGGAAACACCATATATTTT. Amino acids: CAISPALNSGNTIYF.

The V and J genes are TRBV7-6 and TRBJ2-3; D is unclear. The CDR3 covers 15 residues. With 2 bases removed from V and 1 base from J, the gap between germline ends came to 10 bases. The germline V gene has CDR1 SGHVS and CDR2 FNYEAQ. The CDR3 spells CASSLRSDRTDTQYF. CDR3 bases: TGTGCCAGCAGCTTAAGGTCGGACCGCACAGATACGCAGTATTTT.

The chain combines TRBV5-1 with TRBJ2-1; D possibly corresponds to TRBD2 (6 bases). The CDR3 is made up of 15 amino acids. Germline loops: CDR1 SGHRS, CDR2 YFSETQ. V shed 4 bases and J shed 2 bases, with 13 bases lying between them. The CDR3 spells CASSRGDYAYNEQFF. The CDR3 region has the DNA TGCGCCAGCAGCCGCGGGGATTACGCCTACAATGAGCAGTTCTTC. Looking up the rest from reference TRBV5-1 and TRBJ2-1 gives the full variable domain: KAGVTQTPRYLIKTRGQQVTLSCSPISGHRSVSWYQQTPGQGLQFLFEYFSETQRNKGNFPGRFSGRQFSNSRSEMNVSTLELGDSALYLCASSRGDYAYNEQFFGPGTRLTVL.

The rearrangement links TRBV9 to TRBJ2-7; D gene unclear. The V end was cut by 4 bases, the J end by 2 bases, with 13 bases between. The CDR3 runs to 14 residues. Germline V gives CDR1 SGDLS, CDR2 YYNGEE. CDR3 sequence: CASSFGLTTYEQYF. The CDR3 DNA reads as TGTGCCAGCAGCTTCGGATTAACTACCTACGAGCAGTACTTC.

Note on this clone: Different DNA sequences within this sample yield the same CDR3. V is TRBV12-3 or TRBV12-4 and J is TRBJ1-2; D is ambiguous. The CDR3 loop spans 11 amino acids. The ends were cut back, 5 bases at V and 5 bases at J, with 6 bases in the middle. The CDR3 reads CASSLNYGYTF. The CDR3 DNA follows: TGTGCCAGCAGTCTAAATTATGGCTACACCTTC.

The rearrangement uses TRBV19 and TRBJ1-3, with D perhaps TRBD1 (5 bases). Germline assignment: CDR1 LNHDA and CDR2 SQIVND (reference sequence). The V end was cut by 3 bases, the J end by 1 base, with 7 bases between. CDR3 length: 14 amino acids. CDR3 DNA: TGTGCCAGTAGTATGGGGGGATCTGGAAACACCATATATTTT. Its protein product is CASSMGGSGNTIYF.

The chain uses TRBV6-5 and TRBJ2-5; 11 nucleotides match TRBD2. CDR3 length: 15 amino acids. The J segment lost 1 base and the V segment lost 5 bases, leaving 3 bases of the junction unmatched. Germline CDR1 and CDR2: MNHEY and SVGAGI. CDR3 in DNA: TGTGCCAGCAGTCCCCTAGCGGGGGGCCAAGAGACCCAGTACTTC. Translating it yields CASSPLAGGQETQYF.

The J gene is TRBJ2-2, the V gene TRBV12-5; D remains unclear. The germline V and J ends were trimmed by 6 bases and 6 bases, with 11 bases remaining between them. The CDR3 is 13 amino acids. Germline CDR1 and CDR2: LGHNT and FRNRAP. The DNA of the CDR3 is TGTGCTAGTGGGTCTGGGGTGCCCGGGGAGCTGTTTTTT. Translated, it gives CASGSGVPGELFF.

The chain combines TRBV3-1 (or the pseudogene TRBV3-2) with TRBJ1-5; D not resolved. This CDR3 contains 14 residues. In germline, CDR1 is LGHDT, CDR2 YNNKEL (reference sequence). V lost 1 base and J lost 2, with 6 bases in between. DNA for the CDR3: TGTGCCAGCAGCCAAGGGCCAGGCAATCAGCCCCAGCATTTT. It yields the protein CASSQGPGNQPQHF.

Here the CDR3 reads CASSPRLFKGGTEAFF. CDR3 sequence (DNA): TGTGCCAGCAGCCCGAGATTATTTAAAGGGGGAACTGAAGCTTTCTTT. The V call is TRBV27, the J call TRBJ1-1, with a weak D call TRBD1 (6 bases). The germline V and J ends were trimmed by 6 bases and 5 bases, with 22 bases remaining between them. The CDR3 contains 16 residues. Germline V lookup: CDR1 MNHEY, CDR2 SMNVEV (reference sequence).

This clone was counted a single time. This chain links TRBV7-8 with TRBJ1-3, with 10 nucleotides matching TRBD1. In germline, CDR1 is SGHVS, CDR2 FQNEAQ. V lost 7 bases, J lost 4 bases, and 7 bases stayed unmatched. The CDR3 is made up of 15 amino acids. The DNA of the CDR3 is TGTGCCAGCACCTTCGGGACAGGGGCCGGAAACACCATATATTTT. This translates into CASTFGTGAGNTIYF.

The V gene is TRBV6-1, the J gene TRBJ2-7, with 9 bases fitting TRBD1. The germline gives CDR1 MNHNS, CDR2 SASEGT. The CDR3 length is 17 residues. Trimming at V came to 4 bases and at J to 5 bases, leaving 15 bases not matched to a gene. CDR3 nucleotides: TGTGCCAGCAGTGCGGACAGGGGCTTGAACACAGCCCACGAGCAGTACTTC. Protein: CASSADRGLNTAHEQYF.

This chain links TRBV3-1 (or the pseudogene TRBV3-2) with TRBJ2-3; D not certain. The CDR3 loop spans 14 amino acids. Per the germline V gene, CDR1 is LGHDT and CDR2 is YNNKEL (reference sequence). Trimming left V 0 bases short and J 2 bases short, with 6 bases between. The CDR3 DNA reads TGTGCCAGCAGCCAAGATTTCCACACAGATACGCAGTATTTT. Protein product: CASSQDFHTDTQYF.

The chain employs TRBV5-4 and TRBJ1-2, with D unclear. The germline V gene has CDR1 SGHNT and CDR2 YYREEE (reference sequence). V was trimmed by 2 bases and J by 10 bases, leaving 12 bases between them. The CDR3 is 12 residues long. CDR3 residues: CASSLVRVDYTF. The CDR3 coding sequence is TGTGCCAGCAGCTTAGTCCGGGTGGACTACACCTTC.